The 10 T cell receptor beta chains in this list originate from one sample, sequenced in a study of shared clonotypes between healthy human individuals. Using immunoSEQ multiplex PCR, the repertoire was profiled, and TCRdb retains in-frame clones only, with some absent. The data show about 2 million clones, with about 95% seen just once and less than 1.5% held by the top ten. Terminally differentiated effector memory CD45RA+ cells were excluded by CCR7 positive selection of CD45RO-negative cells. The sample consisted of naive CD8+ T cells sorted from blood. These TCRs come from a man between 18 and 35 years old in good health.

This clone occurred once. The genes are TRBV19 and TRBJ2-2, with TRBD1 matching over 8 bases. The CDR3 spans 13 residues. Trimming cost V 11 bases and J 1 base; bases outside gene matches: 3. Germline assignment: CDR1 LNHDA and CDR2 SQIVND (reference sequence). CDR3: CASTGGNTGELFF. In nucleotides, the CDR3 is TGTGCCTCTACAGGGGGGAACACCGGGGAGCTGTTTTTT.

The V gene is TRBV4-1, the J gene TRBJ1-6, with D unresolved. Trimming shortened V by 0 bases and J by 0 bases, and 9 bases separated the two germline ends. CDR1 and CDR2 (germline): MGHRA, YSYEKL. The CDR3 extends over 17 amino acids. For the CDR3, the DNA is TGCGCCAGCAGCCAAGAAGAGGACTTCTCCTATAATTCACCCCTCCACTTT. Its translation: CASSQEEDFSYNSPLHF.

The rearrangement uses TRBV4-3 and TRBJ2-7, with D perhaps matching TRBD2 (6 bases). V gave up 4 bases and J gave up 7 bases, with 20 bases separating them. This CDR3 has 15 residues. Germline loops: CDR1 LGHNA, CDR2 YSLEER. The DNA of the CDR3 is TGCGCCAGCAGCCCTTCGGGAGCCGGAGGTGGAGAGCAGTACTTC. This translates into CASSPSGAGGGEQYF.

The chain has TRBV27 and TRBJ2-1; possible D gene TRBD2, 5 bases. CDR3 size: 13 residues. V gave up 6 bases and J gave up 2 bases, with 8 bases separating them. Germline CDR1 is MNHEY and CDR2 is SMNVEV (reference sequence). The CDR3 here is CASSPTTYNEQFF. The CDR3 nucleotides are TGTGCCAGCAGCCCGACTACCTACAATGAGCAGTTCTTC.

As regards this clone: Other DNA sequences in this sample translate to the same CDR3. V is TRBV5-5 and J is TRBJ1-1; D gene ambiguous. Trimming pared 4 bases from V and 1 base from J, leaving 8 bases between. Looked up from germline, CDR1 is SGHKS and CDR2 is YYEKEE (reference sequence). This CDR3 is 13 amino acids long. For the CDR3, the DNA is TGTGCCAGCAGCCTGGGTCCGAACACTGAAGCTTTCTTT. This translates into CASSLGPNTEAFF.

Only one count was recorded for this clone. In the same sample, other DNA sequences code for this CDR3. The chain joins TRBV19 to TRBJ1-5; no reliable D call. Germline CDR1 and CDR2: LNHDA and SQIVND (reference sequence). There are 15 residues in the CDR3. Trimming shortened V by 1 base and J by 0 bases, and 7 bases separated the two germline ends. The CDR3 DNA reads as TGTGCCAGTAGTATAGGATGGGATAGCAATCAGCCCCAGCATTTT. It translates to CASSIGWDSNQPQHF.

The rearrangement joins TRBV12-5 to TRBJ2-1, with a weak D call TRBD2 (6 bases). V gave up 4 bases and J gave up 5 bases, with 18 bases separating them. Per the germline V gene, CDR1 is LGHNT and CDR2 is FRNRAP. The CDR3 covers 16 residues. Here the CDR3 DNA reads TGTGCTAGTGGTTCCTTTCCAGCGGGTACAAACAATGAGCAGTTCTTC. Its translation: CASGSFPAGTNNEQFF.

The chain joins TRBV19 to TRBJ2-7, with TRBD2 identical over 12 bases. The CDR3 is 15 residues long. Germline V gives CDR1 LNHDA, CDR2 SQIVND (reference sequence). V lost 4 bases to trimming and J lost 2 bases; unmatched junction nucleotides: 3. The CDR3 here is CASSNLAGGAYEQYF. In DNA, the CDR3 is TGTGCCAGTAGTAACCTAGCGGGAGGGGCCTACGAGCAGTACTTC.

The chain uses TRBV28 and TRBJ1-4, with D possibly being TRBD1 (5 bases). The CDR3 length is 18 residues. Germline CDR1 and CDR2: MDHEN and SYDVKM. V lost 6 bases to trimming and J lost 1 base, with 21 bases between them. CDR3 bases: TGTGCCAGCAGCCCACAGTTCCCGCAGGGCGTAACTAATGAAAAACTGTTTTTT. It encodes CASSPQFPQGVTNEKLFF.

This chain links TRBV27 with TRBJ1-4; TRBD1 matches 7 bases. CDR3 length: 15 amino acids. CDR1 and CDR2 from the germline V gene are MNHEY and SMNVEV (reference sequence). V was pared by 4 bases and J by 7 bases, with 9 bases of the junction left unmatched. This chain's CDR3 is CASSSLGGFVEKLFF. The CDR3 bases are TGTGCCAGCAGTTCGTTAGGGGGCTTTGTTGAAAAACTGTTTTTT.